This T cell receptor beta chain emerged from a study of Ad26.COV2.S vaccination and SARS-CoV-2 variants. Study-wide points: It is possible that the TCR breadth and depth analyses underestimated the total T cell responses.

Treatment reported: approximately 18 received Ad26.COV2.S at low or high dose, single or two shots; 5 received placebo; per-sample allocation not given. Following the first vaccine or placebo injection, samples were taken on day 63. The study used a vaccine consisting of an Ad26 vector that expressed Wuhan-strain SARS-CoV-2 spike. The data were produced by immunoSEQ multiplex PCR, yet TCRdb's version contains in-frame clones alone and is incomplete. The repertoire holds around 300,000 clones, with 90% as singletons. The CDR3 loop spans 15 amino acids. V shed 2 bases, J shed 4 bases, and the junction held 4 bases outside the gene matches. Turning to this clone: Its antigen remains unidentified.

The TCR sequence derives from a person between 18 and 60 years old who received the Ad26.COV2.S COVID-19 vaccine or a placebo. The source material was peripheral blood, sampled in a trial of Ad26.COV2.S vaccine versus placebo. V gene TRBV5-3 combines with J gene TRBJ1-5; 9 bases fit TRBD1. TRBV5-3 falls under the ORF class, with uncertain function. DNA for the CDR3: TGTGCCAGAAGCTTTAGGGACAGGGTAAATCAGCCCCAGCATTTT. Protein sequence: CARSFRDRVNQPQHF.